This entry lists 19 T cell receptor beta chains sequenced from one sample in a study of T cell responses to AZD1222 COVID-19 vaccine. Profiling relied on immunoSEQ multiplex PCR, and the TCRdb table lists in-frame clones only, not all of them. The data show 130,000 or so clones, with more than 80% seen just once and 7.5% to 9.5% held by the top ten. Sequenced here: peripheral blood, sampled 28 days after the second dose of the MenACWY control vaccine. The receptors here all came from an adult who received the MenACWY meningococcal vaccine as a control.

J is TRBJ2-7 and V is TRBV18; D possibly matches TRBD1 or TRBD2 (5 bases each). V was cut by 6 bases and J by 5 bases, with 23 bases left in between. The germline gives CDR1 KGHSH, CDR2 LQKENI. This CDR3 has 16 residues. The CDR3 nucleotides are TGTGCCAGCTCCCCGGGGCAGGCCCCGCGGCTCAACGAGCAGTACTTC. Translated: CASSPGQAPRLNEQYF.

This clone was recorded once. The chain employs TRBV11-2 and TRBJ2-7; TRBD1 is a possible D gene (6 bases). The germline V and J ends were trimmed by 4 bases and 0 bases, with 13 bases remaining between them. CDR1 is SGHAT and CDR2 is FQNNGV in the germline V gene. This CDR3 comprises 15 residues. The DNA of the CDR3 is TGTGCCAGCAGCTCTCGACAGGCGAGCTCCTACGAGCAGTACTTC. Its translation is CASSSRQASSYEQYF.

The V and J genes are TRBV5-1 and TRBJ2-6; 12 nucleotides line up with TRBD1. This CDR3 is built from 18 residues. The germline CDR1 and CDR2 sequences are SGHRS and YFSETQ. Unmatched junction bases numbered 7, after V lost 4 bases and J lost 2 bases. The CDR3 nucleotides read TGCGCCAGCAGCAGGGACAGGGGGCGGCCCCCTGGGGCCAACGTCCTGACTTTC. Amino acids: CASSRDRGRPPGANVLTF.

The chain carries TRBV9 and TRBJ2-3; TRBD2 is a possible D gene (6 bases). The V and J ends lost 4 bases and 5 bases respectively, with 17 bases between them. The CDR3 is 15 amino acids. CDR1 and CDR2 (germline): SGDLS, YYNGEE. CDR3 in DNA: TGTGCCAGCAGCTTAGGTGGGGAGGCTAAAGATACGCAGTATTTT. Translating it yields CASSLGGEAKDTQYF.

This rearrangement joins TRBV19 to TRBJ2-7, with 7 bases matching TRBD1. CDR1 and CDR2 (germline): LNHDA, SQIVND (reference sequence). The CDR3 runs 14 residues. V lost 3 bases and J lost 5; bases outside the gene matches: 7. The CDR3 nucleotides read TGTGCCAGTAGTATCACAGGGGATAGGGACGAGCAGTACTTC. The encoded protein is CASSITGDRDEQYF.

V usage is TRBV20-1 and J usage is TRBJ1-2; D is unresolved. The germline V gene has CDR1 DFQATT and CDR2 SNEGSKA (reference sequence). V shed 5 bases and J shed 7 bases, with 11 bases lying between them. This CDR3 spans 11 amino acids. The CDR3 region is CSAGLEFGYTF. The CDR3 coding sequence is TGCAGTGCTGGCCTAGAGTTTGGCTACACCTTC.

The CDR3: CASHLGLATETQYF. CDR3 in DNA: TGCGCCAGCCACTTGGGACTAGCTACAGAGACCCAGTACTTC. J is TRBJ2-5 and V is TRBV5-1, with 9 positions matching TRBD2. The trim removed 7 bases at V and 4 bases at J, leaving 8 bases unmatched. CDR3 length equals 14 residues. The germline gives CDR1 SGHRS, CDR2 YFSETQ.

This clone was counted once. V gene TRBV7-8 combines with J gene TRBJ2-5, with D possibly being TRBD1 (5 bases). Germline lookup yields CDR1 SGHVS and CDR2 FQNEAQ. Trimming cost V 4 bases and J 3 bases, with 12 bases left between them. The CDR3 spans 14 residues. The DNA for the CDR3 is TGTGCCAGCAGCTACAGGCCTAGTGAAGAGACCCAGTACTTC. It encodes CASSYRPSEETQYF.

This CDR3 is CASSLRQGAKLLEQYF. The CDR3 DNA is TGTGCCAGCAGCTTACGACAGGGGGCAAAACTCCTCGAGCAGTACTTC. The chain couples TRBV7-2 to TRBJ2-7, with 10 bases fitting TRBD1. Germline V gives CDR1 SGHTA, CDR2 FQGNSA. CDR3 length equals 16 residues. Germline trimming cut 2 bases from V and 6 bases from J; bases unmatched to any gene: 10.

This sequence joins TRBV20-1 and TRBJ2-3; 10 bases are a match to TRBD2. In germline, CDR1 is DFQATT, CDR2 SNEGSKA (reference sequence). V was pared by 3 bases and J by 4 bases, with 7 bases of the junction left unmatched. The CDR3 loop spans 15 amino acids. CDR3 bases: TGCAGTGCTAGTCCTAGCGGGGGAGGATCAGATACGCAGTATTTT. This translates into CSASPSGGGSDTQYF.

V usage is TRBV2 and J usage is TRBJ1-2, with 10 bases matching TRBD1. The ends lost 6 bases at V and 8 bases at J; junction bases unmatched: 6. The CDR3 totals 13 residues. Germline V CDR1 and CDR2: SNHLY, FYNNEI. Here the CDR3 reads CASSGTGAGGYTF. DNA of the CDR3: TGTGCCAGCAGCGGGACAGGGGCTGGGGGCTACACCTTC. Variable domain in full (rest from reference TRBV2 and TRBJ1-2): EPEVTQTPSHQVTQMGQEVILRCVPISNHLYFYWYRQILGQKVEFLVSFYNNEISEKSEIFDDQFSVERPDGSNFTLKIRSTKLEDSAMYFCASSGTGAGGYTFGSGTRLTVV.

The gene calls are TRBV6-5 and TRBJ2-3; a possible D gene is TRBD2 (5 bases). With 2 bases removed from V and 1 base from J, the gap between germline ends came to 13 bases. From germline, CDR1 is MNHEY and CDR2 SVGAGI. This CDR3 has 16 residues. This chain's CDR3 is CASSYRTGLGTDTQYF. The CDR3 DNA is TGTGCCAGCAGTTACAGGACTGGGTTAGGCACAGATACGCAGTATTTT.

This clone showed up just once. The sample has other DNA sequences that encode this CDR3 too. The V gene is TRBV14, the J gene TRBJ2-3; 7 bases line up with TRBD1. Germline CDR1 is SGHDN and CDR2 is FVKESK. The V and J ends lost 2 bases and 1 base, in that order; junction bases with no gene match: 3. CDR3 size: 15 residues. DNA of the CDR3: TGTGCCAGCAGCCAACGGACAGGTGGCACAGATACGCAGTATTTT. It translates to CASSQRTGGTDTQYF.

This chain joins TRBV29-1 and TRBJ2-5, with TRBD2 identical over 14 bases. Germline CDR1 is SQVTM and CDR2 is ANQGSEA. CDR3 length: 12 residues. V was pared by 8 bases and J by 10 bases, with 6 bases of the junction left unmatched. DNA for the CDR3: TGCAGCATGGGACTAGCGGGGGAGGGCCAGTACTTC. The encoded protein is CSMGLAGEGQYF.

CDR3 in amino acids: CASSGRDRGINSPLHF. For the CDR3, the DNA is TGTGCCAGCAGTGGGCGGGACAGGGGGATTAATTCACCCCTCCACTTT. J is TRBJ1-6 and V is TRBV25-1, with 11 bases matching TRBD1. The germline CDR1 and CDR2 sequences are MGHDK and SYGVNS. CDR3 size: 16 residues. Trimming removed 4 bases from V and 6 bases from J; junction bases left unmatched: 5.

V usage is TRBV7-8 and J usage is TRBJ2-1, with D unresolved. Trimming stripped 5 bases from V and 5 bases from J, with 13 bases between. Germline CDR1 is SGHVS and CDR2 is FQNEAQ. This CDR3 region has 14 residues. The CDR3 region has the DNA TGTGCCAGCAGCCACTCGCCTGGCGACAATGAGCAGTTCTTC. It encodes CASSHSPGDNEQFF. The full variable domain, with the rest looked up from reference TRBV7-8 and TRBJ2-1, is GAGVSQSPRYKVAKRGQDVALRCDPISGHVSLFWYQQALGQGPEFLTYFQNEAQLDKSGLPSDRFFAERPEGSVSTLKIQRTQQEDSAVYLCASSHSPGDNEQFFGPGTRLTVL.

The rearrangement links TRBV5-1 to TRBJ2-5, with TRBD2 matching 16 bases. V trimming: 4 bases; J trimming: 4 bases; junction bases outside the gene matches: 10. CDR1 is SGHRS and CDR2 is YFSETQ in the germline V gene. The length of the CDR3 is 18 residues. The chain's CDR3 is CASSPGLAGGPSGETQYF. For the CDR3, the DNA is TGCGCCAGCAGCCCGGGACTAGCGGGAGGGCCCTCGGGAGAGACCCAGTACTTC. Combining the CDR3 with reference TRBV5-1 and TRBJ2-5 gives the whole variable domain KAGVTQTPRYLIKTRGQQVTLSCSPISGHRSVSWYQQTPGQGLQFLFEYFSETQRNKGNFPGRFSGRQFSNSRSEMNVSTLELGDSALYLCASSPGLAGGPSGETQYFGPGTRLLVL.

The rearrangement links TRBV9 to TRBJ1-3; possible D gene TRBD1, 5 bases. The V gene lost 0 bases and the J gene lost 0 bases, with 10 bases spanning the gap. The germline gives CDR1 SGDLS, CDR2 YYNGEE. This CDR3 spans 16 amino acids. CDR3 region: CASSVGGASSGNTIYF. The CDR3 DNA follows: TGTGCCAGCAGCGTAGGCGGGGCGAGCTCTGGAAACACCATATATTTT.

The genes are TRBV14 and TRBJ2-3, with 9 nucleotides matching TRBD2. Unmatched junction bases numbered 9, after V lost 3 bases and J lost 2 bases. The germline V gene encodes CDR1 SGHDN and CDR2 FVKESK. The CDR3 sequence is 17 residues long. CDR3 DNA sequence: TGTGCCAGCAGCCACGTTCAAGCGGGGGGTTTCACAGATACGCAGTATTTT. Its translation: CASSHVQAGGFTDTQYF. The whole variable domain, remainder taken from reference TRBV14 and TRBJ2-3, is EAGVTQFPSHSVIEKGQTVTLRCDPISGHDNLYWYRRVMGKEIKFLLHFVKESKQDESGMPNNRFLAERTGGTYSTLKVQPAELEDSGVYFCASSHVQAGGFTDTQYFGPGTRLTVL.